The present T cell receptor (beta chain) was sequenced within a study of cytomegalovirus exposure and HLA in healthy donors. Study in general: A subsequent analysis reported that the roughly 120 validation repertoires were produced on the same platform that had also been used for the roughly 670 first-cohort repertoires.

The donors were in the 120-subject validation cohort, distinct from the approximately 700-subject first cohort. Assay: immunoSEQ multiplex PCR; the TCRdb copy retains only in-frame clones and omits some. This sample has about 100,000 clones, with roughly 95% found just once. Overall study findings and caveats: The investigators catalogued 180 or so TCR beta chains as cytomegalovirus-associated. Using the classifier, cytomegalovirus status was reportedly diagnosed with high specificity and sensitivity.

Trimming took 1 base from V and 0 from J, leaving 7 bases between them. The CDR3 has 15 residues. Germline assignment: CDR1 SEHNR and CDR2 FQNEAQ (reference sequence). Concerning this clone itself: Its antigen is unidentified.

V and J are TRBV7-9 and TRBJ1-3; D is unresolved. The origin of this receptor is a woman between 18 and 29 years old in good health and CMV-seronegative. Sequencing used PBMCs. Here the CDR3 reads CASSLGVSSGNTIYF. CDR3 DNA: TGTGCCAGCAGCTTAGGAGTTAGCTCTGGAAACACCATATATTTT.